This T cell receptor beta chain was observed in a study of T cell responses to AZD1222 COVID-19 vaccine. General study findings and limits: It should be noted that donors were predominantly white British and more often female, and clonal diversity was possibly underestimated. In the spike-specific TCR repertoire, nearly half reportedly target unmutated variant regions.

Sequencing used immunoSEQ multiplex PCR; TCRdb keeps in-frame clones, though not all of them. The sample carries about 190,000 clones, almost 95% recorded once. Comments on this clone: Its antigen is not known.

V lost 6 bases, J lost 1 base, and 0 bases lay in between. Germline CDR1 reads SGHDN; CDR2 reads FVKESK. This CDR3 region has 11 residues. The specimen comprised peripheral blood, sampled on day 0 of AZD1222 vaccination. The sequence was collected from an adult in good health. The rearrangement joins TRBV14 to TRBJ2-2; D not certain. The CDR3 DNA reads as TGTGCCAGCAGGAACACCGGGGAGCTGTTTTTT. Protein product: CASRNTGELFF. The whole variable domain, filled in from reference TRBV14 and TRBJ2-2, reads EAGVTQFPSHSVIEKGQTVTLRCDPISGHDNLYWYRRVMGKEIKFLLHFVKESKQDESGMPNNRFLAERTGGTYSTLKVQPAELEDSGVYFCASRNTGELFFGEGSRLTVL.